This TCR beta chain was captured by sequencing in a study of T-cell memory formation after mild COVID-19. The study's findings and limits: Later expanders leaned CD4+, whereas clones that contracted between day 15 and 85 were balanced CD4/CD8.

This clonotype was counted ten times or more. The antigen is not known. TCRdb reprocessed the 5' RACE reads with MiXCR, giving one entry per CDR3 protein. The sample carries 34,000 or so distinct CDR3 sequences, about 7.3% recorded once. Trimming cost V 3 bases and J 4 bases, with 18 bases left between them. CDR1 is LGHNA, CDR2 YSLEER, per germline. The CDR3 has 16 amino acids. The sequencing input was PBMCs or a T cell subset sorted from them (not recorded which). The gene calls are TRBV4-3 and TRBJ1-2, with D possibly being TRBD1 (5 bases). This clonotype originated in a man between 18 and 29 years old who had mild COVID-19 (a few samples of this study predate the infection). Cell type and time point are not known. CDR3 DNA sequence: TGCGCCAGCAGCCAGGGACCGGGTTTCGTTAGCTATGGCTACACCTTC. It codes for CASSQGPGFVSYGYTF.